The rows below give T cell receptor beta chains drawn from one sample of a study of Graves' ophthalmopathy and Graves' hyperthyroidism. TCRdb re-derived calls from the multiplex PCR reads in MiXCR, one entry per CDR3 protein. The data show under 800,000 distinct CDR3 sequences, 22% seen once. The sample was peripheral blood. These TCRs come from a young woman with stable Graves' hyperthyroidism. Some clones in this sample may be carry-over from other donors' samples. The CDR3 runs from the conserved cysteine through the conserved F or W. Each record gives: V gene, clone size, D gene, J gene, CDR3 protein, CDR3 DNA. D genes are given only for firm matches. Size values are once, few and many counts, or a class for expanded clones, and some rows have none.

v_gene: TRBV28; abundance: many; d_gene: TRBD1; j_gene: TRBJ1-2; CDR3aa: CASSWPHSGGSYTF; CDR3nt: TGTGCCAGCAGTTGGCCGCATTCAGGGGGCAGCTACACCTTC
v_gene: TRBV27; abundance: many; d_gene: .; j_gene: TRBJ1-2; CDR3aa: CASSQQGYSGGYTF; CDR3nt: TGTGCCAGCAGTCAGCAGGGGTACTCGGGTGGCTACACCTTC
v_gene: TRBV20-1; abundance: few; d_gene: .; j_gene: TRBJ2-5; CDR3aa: CSARAVSDYVQVTQYF; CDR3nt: TGCAGTGCTAGAGCAGTGTCGGACTACGTACAAGTGACCCAGTACTTC
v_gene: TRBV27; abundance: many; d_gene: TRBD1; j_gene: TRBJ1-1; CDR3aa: CASGQGGAFF; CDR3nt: TGTGCCAGCGGACAGGGTGGAGCTTTCTTT
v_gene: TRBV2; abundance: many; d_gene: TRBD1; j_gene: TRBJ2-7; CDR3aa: CASSGTGLTYEQYF; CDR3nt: TGTGCCAGCAGCGGGACAGGGCTTACCTACGAGCAGTACTTC
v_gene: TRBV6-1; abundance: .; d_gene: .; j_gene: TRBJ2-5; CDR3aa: CASKDGGRETQYF; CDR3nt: TGTGCCAGCAAGGACGGGGGAAGGGAGACCCAGTACTTC
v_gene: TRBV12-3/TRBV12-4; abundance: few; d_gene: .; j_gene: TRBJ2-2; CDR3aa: CASSLGGGGILFF; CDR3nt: TGTGCCAGCAGTTTAGGCGGGGGCGGCATACTGTTTTTT
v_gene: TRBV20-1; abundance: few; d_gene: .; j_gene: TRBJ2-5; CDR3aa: CSATPDSHQETQYF; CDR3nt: TGCAGTGCTACCCCTGACAGCCACCAAGAGACCCAGTACTTC
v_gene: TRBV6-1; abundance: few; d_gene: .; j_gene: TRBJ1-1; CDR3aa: CASSQAVTGTEAFF; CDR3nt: TGTGCCAGCAGTCAGGCCGTGACGGGCACTGAAGCTTTCTTT
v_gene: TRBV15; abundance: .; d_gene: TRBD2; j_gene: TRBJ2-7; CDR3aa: CATSKTSGLAEQYF; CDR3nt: TGTGCCACCAGCAAAACTAGCGGGCTGGCGGAGCAGTACTTC
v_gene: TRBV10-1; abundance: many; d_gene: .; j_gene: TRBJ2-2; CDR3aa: CASRAKPNTGELFF; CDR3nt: TGCGCCAGCAGGGCAAAGCCGAACACCGGGGAGCTGTTTTTT
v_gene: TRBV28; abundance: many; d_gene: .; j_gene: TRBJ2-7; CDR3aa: CASSTGLQGYEQYF; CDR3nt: TGTGCCAGCAGTACGGGATTACAGGGCTACGAGCAGTACTTC
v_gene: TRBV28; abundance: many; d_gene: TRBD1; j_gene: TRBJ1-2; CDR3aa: CASSRQGGIYGYTF; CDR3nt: TGTGCCAGCAGTAGACAGGGAGGGATCTATGGCTACACCTTC
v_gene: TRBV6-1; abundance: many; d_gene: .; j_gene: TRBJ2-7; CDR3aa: CASSEAGRKKQYF; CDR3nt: TGTGCCAGCAGTGAAGCCGGCAGGAAGAAGCAGTACTTC
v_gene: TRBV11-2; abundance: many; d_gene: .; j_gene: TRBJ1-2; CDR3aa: CASSLSPGVMNYGYTF; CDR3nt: TGTGCCAGCAGCTTAAGCCCGGGGGTTATGAACTATGGCTACACCTTC
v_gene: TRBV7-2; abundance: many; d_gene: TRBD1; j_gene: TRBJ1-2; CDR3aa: CASSQAPGQGVGYTF; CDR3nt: TGTGCCAGCAGCCAAGCCCCGGGACAGGGGGTTGGCTACACCTTC
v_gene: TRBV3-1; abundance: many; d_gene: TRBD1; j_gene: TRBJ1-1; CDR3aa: CASSESGGGTEAFF; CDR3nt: TGTGCCAGCAGCGAGTCAGGGGGGGGGACTGAAGCTTTCTTT
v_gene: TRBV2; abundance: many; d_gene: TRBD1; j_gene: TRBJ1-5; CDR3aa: CASSLPGQGLTNQPQHF; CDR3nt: TGTGCCAGCAGTCTCCCGGGACAGGGTTTAACAAACCAGCCCCAGCATTTT
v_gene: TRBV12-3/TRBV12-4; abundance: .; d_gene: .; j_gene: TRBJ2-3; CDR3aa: CASSGDFSSDTQYF; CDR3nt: TGTGCCAGCAGTGGGGACTTTTCCTCAGATACGCAGTATTTT
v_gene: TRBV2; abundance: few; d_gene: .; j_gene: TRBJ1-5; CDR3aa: CASRQDPQPQHF; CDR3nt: TGTGCCAGCAGACAGGACCCTCAGCCCCAGCATTTT
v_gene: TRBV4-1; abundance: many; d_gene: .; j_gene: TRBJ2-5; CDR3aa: CASSQGPQSETQYF; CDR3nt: TGCGCCAGCAGCCAAGGGCCCCAGTCAGAGACCCAGTACTTC
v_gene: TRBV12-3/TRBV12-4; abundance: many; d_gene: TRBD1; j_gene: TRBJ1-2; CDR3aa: CASSTGQKYGYTF; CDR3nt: TGTGCCAGCAGCACGGGACAGAAGTATGGCTACACCTTC
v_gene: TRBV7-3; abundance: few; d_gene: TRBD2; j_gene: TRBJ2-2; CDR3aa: CASSALASGGAWTGELFF; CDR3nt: TGTGCCAGCAGCGCCTTGGCTAGCGGGGGGGCGTGGACCGGGGAGCTGTTTTTT
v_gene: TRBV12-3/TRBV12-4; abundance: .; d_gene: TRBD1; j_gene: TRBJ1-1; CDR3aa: CASSQHTGGTEAFF; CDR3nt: TGTGCCAGCAGTCAACATACAGGGGGCACTGAAGCTTTCTTT
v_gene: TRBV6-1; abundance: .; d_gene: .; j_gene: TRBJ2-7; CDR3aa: CASRRARRTYEQYF; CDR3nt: TGTGCCAGCAGACGCGCCAGGAGAACCTACGAGCAGTACTTC
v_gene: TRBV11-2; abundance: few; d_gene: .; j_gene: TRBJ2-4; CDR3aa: CASSQGTNIQYF; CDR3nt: TGTGCCAGCAGCCAGGGGACCAACATTCAGTACTTC
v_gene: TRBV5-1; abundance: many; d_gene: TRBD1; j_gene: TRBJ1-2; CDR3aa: CASSPGQGTYGYTF; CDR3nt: TGCGCCAGCAGCCCGGGACAGGGTACCTATGGCTACACCTTC
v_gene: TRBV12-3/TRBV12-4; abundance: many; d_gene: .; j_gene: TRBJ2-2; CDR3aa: CASSPVADTGELFF; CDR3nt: TGTGCCAGCAGCCCAGTAGCCGACACCGGGGAGCTGTTTTTT
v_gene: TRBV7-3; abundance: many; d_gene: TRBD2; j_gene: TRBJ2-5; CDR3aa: CASSLARGGQETQYF; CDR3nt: TGTGCCAGCAGCCTTGCTCGCGGGGGGCAAGAGACCCAGTACTTC
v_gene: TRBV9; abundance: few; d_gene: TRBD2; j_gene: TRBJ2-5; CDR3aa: CASSPGGDRETQYF; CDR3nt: TGTGCCAGCAGCCCCGGGGGGGACCGAGAGACCCAGTACTTC
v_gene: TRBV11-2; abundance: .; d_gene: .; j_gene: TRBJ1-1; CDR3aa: CASSRTSREGRTEAFF; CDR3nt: TGTGCCAGCAGCCGTACGTCCAGGGAGGGGAGGACTGAAGCTTTCTTT
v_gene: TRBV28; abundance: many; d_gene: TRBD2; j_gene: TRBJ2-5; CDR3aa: CASTRGGQETQYF; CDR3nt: TGTGCCAGCACCCGCGGGGGGCAAGAGACCCAGTACTTC
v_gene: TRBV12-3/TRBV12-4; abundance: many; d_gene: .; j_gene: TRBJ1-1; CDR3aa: CASSLALADEAFF; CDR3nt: TGTGCCAGCAGTTTAGCGTTGGCAGACGAAGCTTTCTTT
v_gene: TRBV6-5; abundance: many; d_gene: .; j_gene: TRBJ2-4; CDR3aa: CASSSSGTLPHNIQYF; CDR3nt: TGTGCCAGCAGTTCCTCAGGGACCCTACCTCACAACATTCAGTACTTC
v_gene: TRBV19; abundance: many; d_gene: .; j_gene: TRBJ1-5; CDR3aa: CASSMGDDQPQHF; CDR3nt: TGTGCCAGTAGTATGGGGGACGACCAGCCCCAGCATTTT
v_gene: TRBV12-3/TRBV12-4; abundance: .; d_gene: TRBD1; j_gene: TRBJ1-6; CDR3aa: CASRTTGTGGDNSPLHF; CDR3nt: TGTGCCAGCAGAACAACCGGGACAGGGGGTGACAATTCACCCCTCCACTTT
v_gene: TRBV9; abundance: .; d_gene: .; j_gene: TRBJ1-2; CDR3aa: CASSAKDSSMSNYGYTF; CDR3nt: TGTGCCAGCAGCGCAAAGGACAGCAGTATGTCTAACTATGGCTACACCTTC
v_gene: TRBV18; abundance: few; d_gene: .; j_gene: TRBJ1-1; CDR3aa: CASSLTDTMNTEAFF; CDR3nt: TGTGCCAGCTCACTGACTGATACCATGAACACTGAAGCTTTCTTT
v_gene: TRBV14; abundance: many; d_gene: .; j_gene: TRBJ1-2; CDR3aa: CASSHRLYGYTF; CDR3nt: TGTGCCAGCAGCCACAGGCTCTATGGCTACACCTTC
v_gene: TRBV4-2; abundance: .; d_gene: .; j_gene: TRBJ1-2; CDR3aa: CASSQLGKRLSGYTF; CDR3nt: TGTGCCAGCAGCCAACTGGGAAAGAGGCTGAGTGGCTACACCTTC
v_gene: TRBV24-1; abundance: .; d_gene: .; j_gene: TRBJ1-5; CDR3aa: CATSDPDRNQPQHF; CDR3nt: TGTGCCACCAGTGATCCCGACAGAAATCAGCCCCAGCATTTT
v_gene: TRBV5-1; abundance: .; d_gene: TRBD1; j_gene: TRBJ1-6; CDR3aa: CASSSGTGIRFLTSPLHF; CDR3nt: TGCGCCAGCAGCTCCGGGACAGGGATTCGTTTTCTCACTTCACCCCTCCACTTT
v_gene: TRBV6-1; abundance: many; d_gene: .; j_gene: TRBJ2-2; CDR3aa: CASSEIGSVGELFF; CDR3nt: TGTGCCAGCAGTGAAATTGGGAGTGTCGGGGAGCTGTTTTTT
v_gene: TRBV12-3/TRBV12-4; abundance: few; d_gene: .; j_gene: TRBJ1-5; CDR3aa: CASSFTRSGDQLQHF; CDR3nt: TGTGCCAGCAGTTTTACCAGGTCCGGGGATCAGCTCCAGCATTTT
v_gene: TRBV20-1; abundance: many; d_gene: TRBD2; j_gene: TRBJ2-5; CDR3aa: CSARATAGERETQYF; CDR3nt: TGCAGTGCTAGAGCTACAGCGGGAGAGAGAGAGACCCAGTACTTC
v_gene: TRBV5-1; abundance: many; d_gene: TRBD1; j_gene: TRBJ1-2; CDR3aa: CASSTGDRAYGYTF; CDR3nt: TGCGCCAGCAGCACAGGGGACAGGGCCTATGGCTACACCTTC
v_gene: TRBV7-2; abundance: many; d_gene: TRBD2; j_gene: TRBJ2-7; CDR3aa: CASSLTASGGSTYEQYF; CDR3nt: TGTGCCAGCAGCTTAACGGCTAGCGGGGGGTCAACCTACGAGCAGTACTTC
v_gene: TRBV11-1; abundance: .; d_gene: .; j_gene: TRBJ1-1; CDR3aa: CASSKFNAGWDTEAFF; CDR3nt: TGTGCCAGCAGCAAATTTAACGCGGGTTGGGACACTGAAGCTTTCTTT
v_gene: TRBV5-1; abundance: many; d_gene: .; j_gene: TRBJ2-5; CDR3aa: CASSLVGGPIQETQYF; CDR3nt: TGCGCCAGCAGCTTGGTAGGAGGGCCGATCCAAGAGACCCAGTACTTC
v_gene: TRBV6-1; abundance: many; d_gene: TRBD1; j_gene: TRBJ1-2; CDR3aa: CASSDAGGADYGYTF; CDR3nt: TGTGCCAGCAGTGATGCAGGGGGCGCCGACTATGGCTACACCTTC
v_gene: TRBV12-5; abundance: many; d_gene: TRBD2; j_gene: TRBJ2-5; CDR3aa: CASGQSIAGNQETQYF; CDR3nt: TGTGCTAGTGGTCAATCGATAGCGGGGAATCAAGAGACCCAGTACTTC
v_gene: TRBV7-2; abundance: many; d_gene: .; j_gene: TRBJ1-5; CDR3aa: CASSLGEGMRQPQHF; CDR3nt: TGTGCCAGCAGCTTAGGGGAGGGTATGAGGCAGCCCCAGCATTTT
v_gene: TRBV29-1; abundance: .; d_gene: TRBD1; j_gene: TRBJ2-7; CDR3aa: CSVSRTGPTYEQYF; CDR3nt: TGCAGCGTATCCCGGACAGGGCCAACCTACGAGCAGTACTTC
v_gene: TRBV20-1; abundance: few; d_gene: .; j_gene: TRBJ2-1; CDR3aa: CSARSIARFNNEQFF; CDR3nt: TGCAGTGCTAGAAGTATAGCGCGATTTAACAATGAGCAGTTCTTC
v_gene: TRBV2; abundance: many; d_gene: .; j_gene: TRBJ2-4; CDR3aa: CAITQSSKNIQYF; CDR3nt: TGTGCCATTACACAGAGCTCCAAAAACATTCAGTACTTC